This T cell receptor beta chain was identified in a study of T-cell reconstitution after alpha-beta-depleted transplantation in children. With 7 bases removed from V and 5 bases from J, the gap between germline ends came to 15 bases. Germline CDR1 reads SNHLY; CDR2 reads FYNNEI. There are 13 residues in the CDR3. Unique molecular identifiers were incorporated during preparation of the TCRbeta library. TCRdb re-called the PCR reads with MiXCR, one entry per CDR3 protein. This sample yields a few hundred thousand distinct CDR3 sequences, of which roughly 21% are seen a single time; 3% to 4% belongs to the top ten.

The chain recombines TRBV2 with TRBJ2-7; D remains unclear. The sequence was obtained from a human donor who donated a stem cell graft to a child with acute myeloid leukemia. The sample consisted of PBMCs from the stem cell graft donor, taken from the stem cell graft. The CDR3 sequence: CASKGDQVDEQYF. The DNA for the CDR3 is TGTGCCAGCAAGGGCGATCAAGTGGACGAGCAGTACTTC.